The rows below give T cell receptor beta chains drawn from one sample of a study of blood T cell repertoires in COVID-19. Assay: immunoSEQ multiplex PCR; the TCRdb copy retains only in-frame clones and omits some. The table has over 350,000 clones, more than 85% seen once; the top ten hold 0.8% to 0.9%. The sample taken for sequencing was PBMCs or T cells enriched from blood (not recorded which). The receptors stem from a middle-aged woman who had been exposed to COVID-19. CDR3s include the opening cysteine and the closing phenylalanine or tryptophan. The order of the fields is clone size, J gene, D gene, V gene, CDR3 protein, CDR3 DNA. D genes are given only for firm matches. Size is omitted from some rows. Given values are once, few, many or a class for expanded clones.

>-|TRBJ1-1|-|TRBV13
CASSPEGVGTEAFF
TGTGCCAGTAGTCCCGAAGGGGTCGGCACTGAAGCTTTCTTT
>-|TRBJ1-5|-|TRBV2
CASSELGRGSNQPQHF
TGTGCCAGCAGTGAATTGGGTAGGGGTAGCAATCAGCCCCAGCATTTT
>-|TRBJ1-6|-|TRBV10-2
CASSGPAAQGSPLHF
TGCGCCAGCAGTGGGCCTGCGGCGCAGGGATCACCCCTCCACTTT
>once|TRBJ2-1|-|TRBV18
CASSPEGATLLREQFF
TGTGCCAGCTCACCAGAAGGGGCTACCCTACTCCGTGAGCAGTTCTTC
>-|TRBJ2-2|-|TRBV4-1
CASSQGEAAGELFF
TGCGCCAGCAGCCAAGGCGAGGCGGCCGGGGAGCTGTTTTTT
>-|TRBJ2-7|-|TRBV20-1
CSASPGTRYEQYF
TGCAGTGCTAGTCCAGGAACTAGGTACGAGCAGTACTTC
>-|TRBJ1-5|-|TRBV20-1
CSASRGDQPQHF
TGCAGTGCTAGTAGGGGTGACCAGCCCCAGCATTTT
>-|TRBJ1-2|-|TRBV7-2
CASSSTVEGYTF
TGTGCCAGCAGCTCAACAGTGGAAGGCTACACCTTC
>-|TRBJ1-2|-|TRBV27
CASSSQGFYGYTF
TGTGCCAGCAGTTCACAGGGTTTCTATGGCTACACCTTC
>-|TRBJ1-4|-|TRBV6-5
CASTQSRQGFEKLFF
TGTGCCAGCACCCAAAGTAGGCAGGGGTTTGAAAAACTGTTTTTT
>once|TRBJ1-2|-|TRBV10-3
CAISEANGGTNYGYTF
TGTGCCATCAGTGAGGCGAACGGCGGGACTAACTATGGCTACACCTTC
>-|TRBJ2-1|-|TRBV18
CASSPRQLVNEQFF
TGTGCCAGCTCACCTAGACAGTTGGTGAATGAGCAGTTCTTC
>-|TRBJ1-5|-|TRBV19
CASLLIGSNQPQHF
TGTGCCAGTCTTCTAATTGGTAGCAATCAGCCCCAGCATTTT
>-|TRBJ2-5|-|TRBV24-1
CATSETGKLGETQYF
TGTGCCACCAGTGAGACCGGGAAGTTAGGAGAGACCCAGTACTTC
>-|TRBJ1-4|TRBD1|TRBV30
CAWSSLRGQNEKLFF
TGTGCCTGGAGTTCATTGAGGGGGCAGAATGAAAAACTGTTTTTT
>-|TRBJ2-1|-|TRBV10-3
CAISVQGSSYNEQFF
TGTGCCATCAGTGTTCAGGGGAGCTCCTACAATGAGCAGTTCTTC
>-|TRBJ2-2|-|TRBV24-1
CATSDLGGVATGELFF
TGTGCCACCAGTGATTTAGGAGGGGTAGCCACCGGGGAGCTGTTTTTT
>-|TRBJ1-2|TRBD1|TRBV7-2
CASSLDGQGERGYTF
TGTGCCAGCAGCTTAGACGGACAGGGAGAGAGGGGCTACACCTTC
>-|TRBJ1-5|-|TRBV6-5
CASKTSGSNQPQHF
TGTGCCAGCAAGACCTCGGGGAGCAATCAGCCCCAGCATTTT
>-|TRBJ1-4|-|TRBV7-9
CASSLLLTEEEKLFF
TGTGCCAGCAGCTTATTACTAACGGAGGAGGAAAAACTGTTTTTT
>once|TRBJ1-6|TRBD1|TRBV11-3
CASSLGWTGVNSPLHF
TGTGCCAGCAGCTTAGGGTGGACAGGGGTAAATTCACCCCTCCACTTT
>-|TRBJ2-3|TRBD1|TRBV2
CASRPDRGRTDTQYF
TGTGCCAGCAGACCGGACAGGGGGCGCACAGATACGCAGTATTTT
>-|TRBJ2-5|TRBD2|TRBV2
CASSVGGGVQETQYF
TGTGCCAGCAGTGTGGGCGGGGGGGTACAAGAGACCCAGTACTTC
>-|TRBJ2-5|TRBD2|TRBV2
CASRNSGGGQETQYF
TGTGCCAGCAGGAATAGCGGGGGTGGCCAAGAGACCCAGTACTTC
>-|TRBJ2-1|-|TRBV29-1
CSVEPPGSLREQFF
TGCAGCGTTGAACCCCCCGGGTCCTTACGGGAGCAGTTCTTC
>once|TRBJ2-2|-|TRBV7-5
CARSLGVQEGFGGELFF
TGTGCCAGAAGCTTAGGAGTACAGGAGGGTTTTGGCGGGGAGCTGTTTTTT
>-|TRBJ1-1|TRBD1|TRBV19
CASSKGTGAQNTEAFF
TGTGCCAGTAGTAAAGGGACAGGCGCCCAGAACACTGAAGCTTTCTTT
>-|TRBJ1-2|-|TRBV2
CASSVDSNYGYTF
TGTGCCAGCAGTGTGGACAGCAACTATGGCTACACCTTC
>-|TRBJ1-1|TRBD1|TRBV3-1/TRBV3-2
CASSYGTVNTEAFF
TGTGCCAGCAGCTACGGGACAGTGAACACTGAAGCTTTCTTT
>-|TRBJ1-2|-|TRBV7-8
CASSLALNWQGGGYTF
TGTGCCAGCAGCTTAGCTTTAAATTGGCAGGGAGGTGGCTACACCTTC
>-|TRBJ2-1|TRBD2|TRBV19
CASSTRLARNEQFF
TGTGCCAGTAGTACCAGACTAGCAAGGAATGAGCAGTTCTTC
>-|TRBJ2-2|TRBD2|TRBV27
CASTRLAGVGELFF
TGTGCCAGCACTCGACTAGCGGGAGTGGGGGAGCTGTTTTTT
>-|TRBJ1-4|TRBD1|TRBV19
CASMGGQGMRLFF
TGTGCCAGTATGGGCGGACAGGGCATGCGGCTGTTTTTT
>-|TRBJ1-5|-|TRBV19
CASSRQRDQPQHF
TGTGCCAGTAGCCGACAGAGAGATCAGCCCCAGCATTTT
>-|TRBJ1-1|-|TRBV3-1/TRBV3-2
CASSPRVNTEAFF
TGTGCCAGCAGCCCCAGGGTAAACACTGAAGCTTTCTTT
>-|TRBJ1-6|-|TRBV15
CAPWGEGNSPLHF
TGTGCCCCCTGGGGGGAGGGAAATTCACCCCTCCACTTT
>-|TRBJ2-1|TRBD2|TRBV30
CAWSGSSGRAYNEQFF
TGTGCCTGGAGTGGCTCTAGCGGGCGAGCCTACAATGAGCAGTTCTTC
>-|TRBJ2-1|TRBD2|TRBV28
CASSLLGGRDEQFF
TGTGCCAGCAGTTTATTGGGCGGGAGGGATGAGCAGTTCTTC
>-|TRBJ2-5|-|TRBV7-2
CASSLNGPQETQYF
TGTGCCAGCAGCTTAAACGGTCCCCAAGAGACCCAGTACTTC
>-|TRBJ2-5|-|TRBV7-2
CASSRGGQETQYF
TGTGCCAGCAGTAGGGGTGGACAAGAGACCCAGTACTTC
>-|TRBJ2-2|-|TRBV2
CASSAGGELFF
TGTGCCAGCAGTGCCGGCGGGGAGCTGTTTTTT
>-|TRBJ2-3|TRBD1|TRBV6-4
CASSDRGTGPDTQYF
TGTGCCAGCAGTGACCGAGGGACAGGGCCAGATACGCAGTATTTT
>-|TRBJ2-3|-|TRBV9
CASSVEYRASFTDTQYF
TGTGCCAGCAGCGTTGAATACAGGGCAAGCTTCACAGATACGCAGTATTTT